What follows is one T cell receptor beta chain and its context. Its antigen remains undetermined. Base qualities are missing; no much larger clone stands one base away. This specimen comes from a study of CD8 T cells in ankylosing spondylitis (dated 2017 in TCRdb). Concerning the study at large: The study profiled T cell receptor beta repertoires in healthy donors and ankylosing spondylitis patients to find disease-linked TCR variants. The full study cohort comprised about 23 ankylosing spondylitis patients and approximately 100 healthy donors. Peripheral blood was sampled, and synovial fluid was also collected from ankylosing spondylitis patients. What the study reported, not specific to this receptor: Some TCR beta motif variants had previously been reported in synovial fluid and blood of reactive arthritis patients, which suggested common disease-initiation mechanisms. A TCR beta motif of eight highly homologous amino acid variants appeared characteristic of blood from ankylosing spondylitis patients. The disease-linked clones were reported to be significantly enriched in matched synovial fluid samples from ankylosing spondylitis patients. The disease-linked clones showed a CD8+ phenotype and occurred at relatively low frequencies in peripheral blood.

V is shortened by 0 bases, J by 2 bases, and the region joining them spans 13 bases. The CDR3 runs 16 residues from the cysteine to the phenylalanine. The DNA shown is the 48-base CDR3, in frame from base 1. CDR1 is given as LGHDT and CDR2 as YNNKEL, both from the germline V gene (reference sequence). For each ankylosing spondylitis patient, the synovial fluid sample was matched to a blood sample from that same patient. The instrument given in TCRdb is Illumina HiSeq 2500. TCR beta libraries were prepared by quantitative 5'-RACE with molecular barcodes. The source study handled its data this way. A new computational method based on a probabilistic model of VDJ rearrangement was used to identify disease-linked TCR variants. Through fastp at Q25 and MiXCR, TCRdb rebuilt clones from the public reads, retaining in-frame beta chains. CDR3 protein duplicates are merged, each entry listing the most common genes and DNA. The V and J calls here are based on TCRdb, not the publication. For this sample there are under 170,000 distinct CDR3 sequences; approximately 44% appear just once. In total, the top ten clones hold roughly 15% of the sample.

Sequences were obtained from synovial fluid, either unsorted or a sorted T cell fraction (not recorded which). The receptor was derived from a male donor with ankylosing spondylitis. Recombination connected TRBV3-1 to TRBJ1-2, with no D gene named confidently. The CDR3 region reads CASSQDSGSRNYGYTF. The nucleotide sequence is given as TGTGCCAGCAGCCAAGATAGCGGCAGCAGAAACTATGGCTACACCTTC.